The rows below give T cell receptor beta chains drawn from one sample of a study of tumor-infiltrating lymphocytes in oesophageal squamous cell carcinoma. Via MiXCR, TCRdb re-called the PCR reads, giving one row per CDR3 protein. This sample carries 15,000 to 20,000 distinct CDR3 sequences, over 40% of them seen once, and the ten largest clones take roughly 14%. Sequences were obtained from normal esophageal tissue next to the tumor. The receptors were sampled from a male donor with esophageal squamous cell carcinoma. Both conserved end residues are part of each CDR3. The D gene is left open where the match is weak. The size field is filled for only some rows; it gives once, few, many or a size class.

v_call: TRBV4-1
clone_size: many
d_call: TRBD1
j_call: TRBJ2-3
cdr3_aa: CASSQITGVPDTQYF
cdr3_nt: TGCGCCAGCAGCCAAATTACAGGGGTCCCAGATACGCAGTATTTT

v_call: TRBV7-8
clone_size: once
d_call: -
j_call: TRBJ2-1
cdr3_aa: CASSLSYTANEQFF
cdr3_nt: TGTGCCAGCAGCTTATCGTACACTGCCAATGAGCAGTTCTTC

v_call: TRBV7-2
clone_size: once
d_call: -
j_call: TRBJ1-4
cdr3_aa: CASSRAGTTNEKLFF
cdr3_nt: TGTGCCAGCAGCCGCGCCGGGACAACTAATGAAAAACTGTTTTTT

v_call: TRBV7-6
clone_size: -
d_call: TRBD2
j_call: TRBJ2-1
cdr3_aa: CASSLGSGLAKYNEQFF
cdr3_nt: TGTGCCAGCAGCTTAGGTTCGGGACTAGCGAAATATAATGAGCAGTTCTTC

v_call: TRBV6-6
clone_size: -
d_call: -
j_call: TRBJ2-3
cdr3_aa: CASKGIKGGSDTQYF
cdr3_nt: TGTGCCAGCAAGGGGATTAAAGGCGGGTCAGATACGCAGTATTTT

v_call: TRBV5-8
clone_size: many
d_call: TRBD2
j_call: TRBJ2-2
cdr3_aa: CASSLAGLAGQSTGELFF
cdr3_nt: TGTGCCAGCAGCTTGGCGGGACTAGCGGGACAGAGTACCGGGGAGCTGTTTTTT

v_call: TRBV11-2
clone_size: few
d_call: TRBD2
j_call: TRBJ2-7
cdr3_aa: CASSSRAGVEQYF
cdr3_nt: TGTGCCAGCAGCTCAAGGGCGGGGGTCGAGCAGTACTTC

v_call: TRBV7-9
clone_size: many
d_call: -
j_call: TRBJ2-7
cdr3_aa: CASAGARTEKPGSEQYF
cdr3_nt: TGTGCCAGCGCTGGAGCCCGGACAGAAAAACCTGGGAGCGAGCAGTACTTC

v_call: TRBV2
clone_size: -
d_call: -
j_call: TRBJ2-5
cdr3_aa: CASSESGRSRGETQYF
cdr3_nt: TGTGCCAGCAGTGAGTCTGGCAGGAGCCGGGGGGAGACCCAGTACTTC

v_call: TRBV10-2
clone_size: many
d_call: TRBD2
j_call: TRBJ2-3
cdr3_aa: CAPSGSFTDTQYF
cdr3_nt: TGCGCCCCAAGCGGGAGTTTCACAGATACGCAGTATTTT

v_call: TRBV12-3/TRBV12-4
clone_size: -
d_call: TRBD1
j_call: TRBJ1-6
cdr3_aa: CASSLIQGAGYEQYF
cdr3_nt: TGTGCCAGCAGTTTAATACAGGGGGCGGGGTACGAGCAGTACTTT

v_call: TRBV11-2
clone_size: -
d_call: -
j_call: TRBJ2-5
cdr3_aa: CASSTGGWYGETQYF
cdr3_nt: TGTGCCAGCAGCACCGGCGGGTGGTACGGTGAGACCCAGTACTTC

v_call: TRBV6-6
clone_size: -
d_call: TRBD2
j_call: TRBJ2-2
cdr3_aa: CASRLGLAGYGELFF
cdr3_nt: TGTGCCAGCAGGCTGGGACTAGCGGGTTACGGGGAGCTGTTTTTT

v_call: TRBV5-3
clone_size: -
d_call: TRBD1
j_call: TRBJ2-6
cdr3_aa: CASSIQGSGANVLTF
cdr3_nt: TGTGCCAGCAGCATACAGGGGTCAGGGGCCAACGTCCTGACTTTC

v_call: TRBV7-9
clone_size: -
d_call: -
j_call: TRBJ2-1
cdr3_aa: CASSLSGGTGYNEQFF
cdr3_nt: TGTGCCAGCAGCCTCAGCGGGGGGACAGGCTACAATGAGCAGTTCTTC

v_call: TRBV24-1
clone_size: many
d_call: -
j_call: TRBJ2-2
cdr3_aa: CATSDLGKNTGELFF
cdr3_nt: TGTGCCACCAGTGATTTGGGAAAAAACACCGGGGAGCTGTTTTTT

v_call: TRBV11-1
clone_size: many
d_call: TRBD2
j_call: TRBJ2-3
cdr3_aa: CASSLGTSGVTDTQYF
cdr3_nt: TGTGCCAGCAGCCTCGGGACTAGCGGAGTCACAGATACGCAGTATTTT

v_call: TRBV27
clone_size: many
d_call: TRBD2
j_call: TRBJ2-1
cdr3_aa: CASSPPLGLGDNEQFF
cdr3_nt: TGTGCCAGCAGTCCTCCTCTGGGACTAGGGGACAATGAGCAGTTCTTC

v_call: TRBV6-1
clone_size: -
d_call: -
j_call: TRBJ1-2
cdr3_aa: CASSHPPKGSYGYTF
cdr3_nt: TGTGCCAGCAGTCATCCACCCAAGGGTTCCTATGGCTACACCTTC

v_call: TRBV7-9
clone_size: many
d_call: -
j_call: TRBJ1-6
cdr3_aa: CASSFMPGSPLHF
cdr3_nt: TGTGCCAGCAGCTTCATGCCCGGATCACCCCTCCACTTT

v_call: TRBV6-6
clone_size: -
d_call: -
j_call: TRBJ2-7
cdr3_aa: CASSYRGEQYF
cdr3_nt: TGTGCCAGCAGTTACAGGGGCGAGCAGTACTTC

v_call: TRBV10-3
clone_size: many
d_call: TRBD1
j_call: TRBJ2-6
cdr3_aa: CAIRMTGLSSGANVLTF
cdr3_nt: TGTGCCATCAGGATGACAGGGCTTAGCTCTGGGGCCAACGTCCTGACTTTC

v_call: TRBV11-2
clone_size: -
d_call: -
j_call: TRBJ2-3
cdr3_aa: CASSLESGHFTDTQYF
cdr3_nt: TGTGCCAGCAGCTTAGAGAGTGGACATTTCACAGATACGCAGTATTTT

v_call: TRBV7-6
clone_size: few
d_call: TRBD1
j_call: TRBJ2-1
cdr3_aa: CASSLGGQEQFF
cdr3_nt: TGTGCCAGCAGCTTAGGGGGACAGGAGCAGTTCTTC

v_call: TRBV10-3
clone_size: medium-sized
d_call: TRBD1
j_call: TRBJ1-2
cdr3_aa: CAINGQEEYGYTF
cdr3_nt: TGTGCCATCAATGGACAGGAGGAGTATGGCTACACCTTC

v_call: TRBV5-5
clone_size: many
d_call: -
j_call: TRBJ2-3
cdr3_aa: CASSFVGLTDTQYF
cdr3_nt: TGTGCCAGCAGCTTTGTAGGACTCACAGATACGCAGTATTTT

v_call: TRBV10-1
clone_size: many
d_call: -
j_call: TRBJ1-1
cdr3_aa: CASSAQGWTEAFF
cdr3_nt: TGCGCCAGCAGCGCGCAGGGGTGGACTGAAGCTTTCTTT